This T cell receptor (beta chain) derives from a study of cytomegalovirus exposure and HLA in healthy donors. Study background: Sequencing of about 200 million T cells in an earlier analysis found approximately 120 million unique TCR beta sequences.

Notes on the study in general: The authors later found HLA-associated TCR beta chains more clonally expanded than equally common others. Among the most significant clusters, several appeared linked to common viral pathogens in a later analysis.

About this clone: Its matching antigen is unknown.

The study ran its PCR with 60 Vbeta and 13 Jbeta primers. The protocol was immunoSEQ multiplex PCR, while the TCRdb copy is restricted to in-frame clones and leaves out a portion. This sample contains roughly 55,000 clones. This receptor was taken from a man between 50 and 59 years old in good health and CMV-seropositive. The sequencing sample was made of PBMCs.

The CDR3 coding sequence is TGTGCTAGTGGTTTGGTGGCTTCAGGGTCCACCATATATTTT. Encoded protein: CASGLVASGSTIYF. V and J are TRBV12-5 and TRBJ1-3; D is possibly TRBD1 (5 bases). This CDR3 region has 14 residues. CDR1 and CDR2 from the germline V gene are LGHNT and FRNRAP. The ends were cut back, 0 bases at V and 9 bases at J, with 12 bases in the middle.